This T cell receptor (beta chain) was identified in a study of T cell changes during pregnancy in multiple sclerosis. Trimming left V 1 base short and J 4 bases short, with 8 bases between. The CDR3 is 13 amino acids. CDR1 and CDR2 (germline): SGHVS, FNYEAQ. Profiling relied on immunoSEQ multiplex PCR, and the TCRdb table lists in-frame clones only, not all of them. This table has over 35,000 clones, 94% appearing once. This chain connects TRBV7-6 to TRBJ2-7; the D is unclear. Sequencing used CD4+ T cells from peripheral blood mononuclear cells, obtained in the second trimester of pregnancy. The receptor was derived from a female donor with multiple sclerosis, enrolled in a pregnancy study. The CDR3 nucleotides read TGTGCCAGCAGCTTAGATGGCAGGTACGAGCAGTACTTC. This translates into CASSLDGRYEQYF.